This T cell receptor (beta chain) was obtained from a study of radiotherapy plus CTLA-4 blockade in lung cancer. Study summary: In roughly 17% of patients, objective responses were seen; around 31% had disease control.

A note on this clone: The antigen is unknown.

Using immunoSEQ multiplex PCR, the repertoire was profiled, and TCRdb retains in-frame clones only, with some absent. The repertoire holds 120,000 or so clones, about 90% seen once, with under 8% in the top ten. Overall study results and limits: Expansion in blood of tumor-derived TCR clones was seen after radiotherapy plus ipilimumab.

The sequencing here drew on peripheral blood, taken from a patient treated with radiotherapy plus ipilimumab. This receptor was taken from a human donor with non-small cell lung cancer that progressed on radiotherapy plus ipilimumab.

CDR3 in DNA: TGTGCCAGCTCACAACTAGGGAGCTCCTACAATGAGCAGTTCTTC. It specifies CASSQLGSSYNEQFF. V is TRBV18 and J is TRBJ2-1, with a possible D match to TRBD2 (5 bases). Germline values: CDR1 KGHSH, CDR2 LQKENI. V was pared by 4 bases and J by 0 bases, with 10 bases between. This CDR3 is built from 15 residues.